This TCR beta chain was documented in a study of T cell clones after liver transplantation. V was clipped by 4 bases and J by 7 bases, with 7 bases between them. The CDR3 is 11 amino acids. Looked up from germline, CDR1 is MDHEN and CDR2 is SYDVKM. TCRdb keeps only in-frame clones here, not all; method: immunoSEQ multiplex PCR. The sample lists around 80,000 clones, roughly 80% occurring once. This TCR was recovered from a human patient who received a liver transplant. T cells may partly derive from the graft donor. Source: CD4+ T cells from blood, taken 45 to 46 months after liver transplant. The V and J genes are TRBV28 and TRBJ1-1; D call uncertain. The CDR3 bases are TGTGCCAGCAGTTACAAGGTTGAAGCTTTCTTT. Amino acid sequence: CASSYKVEAFF.